The T cell receptor beta chain described here comes from a study of T cell responses to AZD1222 COVID-19 vaccine. Remarks on this clone: Antigen specificity is unknown.

Germline CDR1 MGHRA, CDR2 YSYEKL. This CDR3 region has 12 residues. V lost 0 bases and J lost 7, with 7 bases in between. Study findings and constraints: Along spike, vaccine-associated CD4 TCRs were found throughout, with dominance at 160-218 and 743-854. Clonal diversity was possibly underestimated, and white British individuals and females predominated among donors. Unmutated variant regions are reportedly the target of nearly half of TCRs that are spike-specific.

Clones were sequenced by immunoSEQ multiplex PCR, and TCRdb holds only the in-frame ones, with some missing. The sample holds 95,000 to 130,000 clones, about 90% seen once. The rearrangement joins TRBV4-1 to TRBJ2-7; TRBD1 might be the D (6 bases). This clonotype was sampled from an adult in good health. The sequencing used peripheral blood, collected on day 0 of AZD1222 vaccination. The CDR3 DNA follows: TGCGCCAGCAGCCAAGATGGGACAGAGCAGTACTTC. This translates into CASSQDGTEQYF.